This T cell receptor beta chain was profiled in a study of B cell selection in AIRE deficiency. TCRdb keeps only in-frame clones here, not all; method: immunoSEQ multiplex PCR. The sample carries around 22,000 clones, 92% recorded once. V was clipped by 1 base and J by 5 bases, with 12 bases between them. Germline V lookup: CDR1 SGHVS, CDR2 FQNEAQ. The CDR3 consists of 15 residues. The regulatory T cell sort gate was CD4+CD25hiCD127low/negative. This TCR came from a human donor in good health. The sequenced sample was CD4+CD25+ Tregs sorted from PBMCs. The rearrangement uses TRBV7-8 and TRBJ2-1, with D hard to call. DNA of the CDR3: TGTGCCAGCAGCTTAGGCTCCAGGATCAACAATGAGCAGTTCTTC. The encoded protein is CASSLGSRINNEQFF.